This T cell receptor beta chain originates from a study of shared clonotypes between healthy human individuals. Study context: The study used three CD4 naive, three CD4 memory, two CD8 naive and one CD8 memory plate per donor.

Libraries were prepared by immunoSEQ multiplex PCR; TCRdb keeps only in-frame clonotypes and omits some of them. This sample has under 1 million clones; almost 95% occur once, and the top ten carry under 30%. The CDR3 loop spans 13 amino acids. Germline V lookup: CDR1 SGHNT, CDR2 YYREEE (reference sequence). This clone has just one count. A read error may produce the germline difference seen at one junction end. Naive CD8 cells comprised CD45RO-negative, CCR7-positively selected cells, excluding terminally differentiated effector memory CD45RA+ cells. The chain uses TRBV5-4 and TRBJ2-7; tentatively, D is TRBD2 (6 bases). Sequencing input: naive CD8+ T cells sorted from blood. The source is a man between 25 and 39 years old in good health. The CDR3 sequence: CASSSQLGGRFDF. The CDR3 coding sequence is TGTGCCAGCAGCTCCCAGCTAGGAGGGAGATTTGACTTC.